This TCR beta chain was captured by sequencing in a study of blood T cell repertoires in COVID-19. Study summary: The United States, Italy and Spain supplied acute and convalescent COVID-19 samples.

Methods used by the authors: Researchers report that nucleated cell counts were estimated from reference gene primer amplification. Only in-frame clones appear in the TCRdb table, and some are missing; sequencing was by immunoSEQ multiplex PCR. V, J and clone size are taken as reported in that table, and D and trimming were inferred from the DNA itself. The table includes 95,000 or so clones, 80% to 90% detected once. Deletions cut 4 bases from V and 4 bases from J, with 7 bases between. Germline assignment: CDR1 SGDLS and CDR2 YYNGEE. The CDR3 spans 12 residues. Source material: peripheral blood. This clonotype was sampled from an elderly man with active or convalescent COVID-19. The rearrangement links TRBV9 to TRBJ2-3; no reliable D call. CDR3 sequence (DNA): TGTGCCAGCAGCCCCCTCGCAGATACGCAGTATTTT. It yields the protein CASSPLADTQYF.